This entry features one T cell receptor (beta chain) sequence. Its target is not known. With V trimmed by 5 bases and J by 3 bases, 11 bases remained unmatched. CDR1 is SGHDT, CDR2 YYEEEE, per germline. The CDR3 length is 15 residues. PCR was performed using 60 Vbeta and 13 Jbeta primers. Method: immunoSEQ multiplex PCR; TCRdb's copy keeps in-frame clones and lacks some. The data show some 77,000 clones, 79% seen once. This entry belongs to a study of cytomegalovirus exposure and HLA in healthy donors. Across the study: Counted in an early data release were about 85 million unique TCRs from HLA-typed donors. The study, taken as a whole, reports: Later analysis identified around 15,000 TCR beta sequences associated with HLA alleles, using a false discovery rate threshold of 0.05. Presence/absence analyses rested on an assumption that sequencing depth was roughly uniform across donors.

Despite likely unrecorded immune exposures, the donors were nominally healthy at the time of sampling. The source is a woman in her forties in good health and CMV-seropositive. The chain recombines TRBV5-6 with TRBJ2-7, with 7 bases aligning to TRBD1. Material for sequencing was PBMCs. CDR3 loop: CASRNDRANNYEQYF. CDR3 coding DNA: TGTGCCAGCAGGAATGACAGGGCAAACAACTACGAGCAGTACTTC.